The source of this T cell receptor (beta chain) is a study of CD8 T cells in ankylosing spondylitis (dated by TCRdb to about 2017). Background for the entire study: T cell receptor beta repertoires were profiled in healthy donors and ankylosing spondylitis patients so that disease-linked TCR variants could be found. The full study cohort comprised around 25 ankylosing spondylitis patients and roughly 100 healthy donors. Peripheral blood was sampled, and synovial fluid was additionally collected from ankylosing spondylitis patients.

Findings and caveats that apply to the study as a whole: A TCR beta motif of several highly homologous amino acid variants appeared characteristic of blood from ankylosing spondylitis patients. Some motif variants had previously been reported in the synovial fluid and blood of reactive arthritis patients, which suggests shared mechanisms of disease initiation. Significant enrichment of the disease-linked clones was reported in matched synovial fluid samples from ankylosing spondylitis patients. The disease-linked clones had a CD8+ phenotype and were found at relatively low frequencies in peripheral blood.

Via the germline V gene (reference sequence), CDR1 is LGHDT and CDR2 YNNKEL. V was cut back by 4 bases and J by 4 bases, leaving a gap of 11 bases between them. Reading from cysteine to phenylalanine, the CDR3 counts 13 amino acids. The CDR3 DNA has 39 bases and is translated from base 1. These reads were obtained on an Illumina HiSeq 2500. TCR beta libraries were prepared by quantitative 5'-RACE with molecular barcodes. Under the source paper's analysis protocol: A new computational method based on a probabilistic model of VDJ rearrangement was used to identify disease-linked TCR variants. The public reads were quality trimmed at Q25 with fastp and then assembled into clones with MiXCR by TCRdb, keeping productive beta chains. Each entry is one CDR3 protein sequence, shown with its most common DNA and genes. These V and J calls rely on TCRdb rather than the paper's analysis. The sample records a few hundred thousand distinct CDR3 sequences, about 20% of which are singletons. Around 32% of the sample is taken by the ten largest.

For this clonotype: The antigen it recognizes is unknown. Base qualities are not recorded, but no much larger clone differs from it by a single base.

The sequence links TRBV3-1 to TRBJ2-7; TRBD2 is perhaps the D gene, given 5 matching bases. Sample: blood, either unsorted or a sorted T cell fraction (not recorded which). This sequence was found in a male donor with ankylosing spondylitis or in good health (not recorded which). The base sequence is TGTGCCAGCAGCCCGTCGGGATTTTACGAGCAGTACTTC. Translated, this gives CASSPSGFYEQYF.